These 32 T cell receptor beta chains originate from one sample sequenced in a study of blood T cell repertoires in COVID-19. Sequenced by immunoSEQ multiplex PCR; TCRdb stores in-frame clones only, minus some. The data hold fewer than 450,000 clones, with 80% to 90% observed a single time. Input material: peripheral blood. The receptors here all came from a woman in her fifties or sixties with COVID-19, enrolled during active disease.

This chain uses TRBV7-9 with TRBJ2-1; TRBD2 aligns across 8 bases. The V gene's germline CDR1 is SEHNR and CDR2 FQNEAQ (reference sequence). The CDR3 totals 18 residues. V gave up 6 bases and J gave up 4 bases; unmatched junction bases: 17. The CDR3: CASSLTAGGLRGYNEQFF. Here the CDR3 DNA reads TGTGCCAGCAGTCTAACCGCGGGAGGCCTCAGAGGGTACAATGAGCAGTTCTTC.

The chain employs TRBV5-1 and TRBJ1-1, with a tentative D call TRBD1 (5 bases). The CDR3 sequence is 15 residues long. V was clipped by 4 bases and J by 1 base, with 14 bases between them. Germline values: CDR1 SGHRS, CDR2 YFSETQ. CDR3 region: CASSLAGLGNTEAFF. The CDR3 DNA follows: TGCGCCAGCAGCCTGGCAGGGTTAGGGAACACTGAAGCTTTCTTT.

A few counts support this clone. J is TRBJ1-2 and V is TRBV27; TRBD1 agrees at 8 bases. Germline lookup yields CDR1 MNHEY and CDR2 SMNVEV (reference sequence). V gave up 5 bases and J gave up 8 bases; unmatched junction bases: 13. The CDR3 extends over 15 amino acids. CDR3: CASSKSTGGLGGYTF. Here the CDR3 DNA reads TGTGCCAGCAGTAAAAGTACAGGGGGACTGGGAGGCTACACCTTC.

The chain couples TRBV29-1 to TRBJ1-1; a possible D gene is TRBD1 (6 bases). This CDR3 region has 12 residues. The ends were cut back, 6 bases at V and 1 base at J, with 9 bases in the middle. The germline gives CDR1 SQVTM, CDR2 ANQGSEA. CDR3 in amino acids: CSVRQANTEAFF. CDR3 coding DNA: TGCAGCGTCCGACAGGCGAACACTGAAGCTTTCTTT.

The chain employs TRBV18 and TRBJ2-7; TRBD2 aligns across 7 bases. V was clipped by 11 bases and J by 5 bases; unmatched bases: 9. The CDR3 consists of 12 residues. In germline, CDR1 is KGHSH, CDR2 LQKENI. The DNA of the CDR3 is TGTGCCGGAAGCGGGATCGGGAACGAGCAGTACTTC. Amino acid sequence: CAGSGIGNEQYF.

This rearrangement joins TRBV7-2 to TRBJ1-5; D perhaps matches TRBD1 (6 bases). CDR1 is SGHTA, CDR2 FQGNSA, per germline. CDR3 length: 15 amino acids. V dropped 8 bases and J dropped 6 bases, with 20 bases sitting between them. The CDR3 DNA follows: TGTGCCAGCGGACCGTGGGACACAGGGATTCAGCCCCAGCATTTT. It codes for CASGPWDTGIQPQHF.

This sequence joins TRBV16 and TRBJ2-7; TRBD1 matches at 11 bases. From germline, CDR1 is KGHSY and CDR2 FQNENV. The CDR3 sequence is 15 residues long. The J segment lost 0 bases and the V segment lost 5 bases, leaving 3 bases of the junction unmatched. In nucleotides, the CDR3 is TGTGCCAGCAGCGGACAGGGGGCGCGCTCCTACGAGCAGTACTTC. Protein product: CASSGQGARSYEQYF.

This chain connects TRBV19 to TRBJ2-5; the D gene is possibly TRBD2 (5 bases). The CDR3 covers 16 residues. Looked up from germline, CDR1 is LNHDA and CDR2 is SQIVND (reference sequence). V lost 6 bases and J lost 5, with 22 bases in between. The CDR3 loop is CASSLRGLSGVETQYF. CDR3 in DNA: TGTGCCAGTAGCCTGAGAGGACTTTCCGGCGTGGAGACCCAGTACTTC.

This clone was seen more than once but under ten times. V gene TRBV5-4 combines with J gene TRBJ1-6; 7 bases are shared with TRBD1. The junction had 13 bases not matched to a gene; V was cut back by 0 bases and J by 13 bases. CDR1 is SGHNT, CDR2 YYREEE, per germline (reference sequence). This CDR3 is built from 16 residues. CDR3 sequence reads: CASSLDRTGPNRPLHF. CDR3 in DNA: TGTGCCAGCAGCTTGGACAGGACAGGCCCCAATCGGCCCCTCCACTTT.

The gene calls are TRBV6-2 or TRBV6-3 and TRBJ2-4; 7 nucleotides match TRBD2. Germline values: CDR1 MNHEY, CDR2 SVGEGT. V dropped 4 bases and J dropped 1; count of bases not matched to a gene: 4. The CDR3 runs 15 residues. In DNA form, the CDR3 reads TGTGCCAGCAGTTCCCGCGGGAGTGCCAAAAACATTCAGTACTTC. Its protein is CASSSRGSAKNIQYF.

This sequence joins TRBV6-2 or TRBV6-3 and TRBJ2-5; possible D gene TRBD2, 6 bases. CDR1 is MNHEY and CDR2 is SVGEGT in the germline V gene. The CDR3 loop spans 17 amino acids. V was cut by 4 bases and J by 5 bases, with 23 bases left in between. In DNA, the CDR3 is TGTGCCAGCAGTTCTCCGGGACTCAGTGAACAAGGCGAGACCCAGTACTTC. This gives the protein CASSSPGLSEQGETQYF.

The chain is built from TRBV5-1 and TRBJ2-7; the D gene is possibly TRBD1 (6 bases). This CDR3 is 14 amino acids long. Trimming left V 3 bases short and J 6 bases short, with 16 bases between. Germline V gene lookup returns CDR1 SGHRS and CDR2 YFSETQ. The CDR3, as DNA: TGCGCCAGCAGCTCAGACAGGTTAGGCCCCGAGCAGTACTTC. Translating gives CASSSDRLGPEQYF.

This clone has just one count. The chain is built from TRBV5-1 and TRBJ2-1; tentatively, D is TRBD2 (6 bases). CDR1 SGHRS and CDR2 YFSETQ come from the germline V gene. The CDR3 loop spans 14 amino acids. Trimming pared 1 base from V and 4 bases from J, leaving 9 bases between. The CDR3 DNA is TGCGCCAGCAGCTTGACCAGCGGGTACAATGAGCAGTTCTTC. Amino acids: CASSLTSGYNEQFF. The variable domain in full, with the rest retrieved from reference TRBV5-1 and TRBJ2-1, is KAGVTQTPRYLIKTRGQQVTLSCSPISGHRSVSWYQQTPGQGLQFLFEYFSETQRNKGNFPGRFSGRQFSNSRSEMNVSTLELGDSALYLCASSLTSGYNEQFFGPGTRLTVL.

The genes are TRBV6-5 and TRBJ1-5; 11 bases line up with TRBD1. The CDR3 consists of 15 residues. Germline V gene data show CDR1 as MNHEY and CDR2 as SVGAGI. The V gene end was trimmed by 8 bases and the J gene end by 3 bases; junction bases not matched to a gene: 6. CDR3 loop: CASGQGAYYNQPQHF. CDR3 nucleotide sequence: TGTGCCAGCGGACAGGGGGCCTACTACAATCAGCCCCAGCATTTT.

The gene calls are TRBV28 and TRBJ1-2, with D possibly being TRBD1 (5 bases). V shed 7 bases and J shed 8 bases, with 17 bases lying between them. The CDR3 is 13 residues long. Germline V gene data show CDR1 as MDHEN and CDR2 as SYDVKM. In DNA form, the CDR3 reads TGTGCCAGCACTCCTAGGCAGGGTCAAGGCTACACCTTC. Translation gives CASTPRQGQGYTF.

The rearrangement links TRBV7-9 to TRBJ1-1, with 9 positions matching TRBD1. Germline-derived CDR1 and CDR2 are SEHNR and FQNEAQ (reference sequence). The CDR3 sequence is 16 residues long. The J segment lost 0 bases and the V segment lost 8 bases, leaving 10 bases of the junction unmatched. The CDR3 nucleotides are TGTGCCAGCTCGAAAGGGACAGGGACTATGAACACTGAAGCTTTCTTT. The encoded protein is CASSKGTGTMNTEAFF.

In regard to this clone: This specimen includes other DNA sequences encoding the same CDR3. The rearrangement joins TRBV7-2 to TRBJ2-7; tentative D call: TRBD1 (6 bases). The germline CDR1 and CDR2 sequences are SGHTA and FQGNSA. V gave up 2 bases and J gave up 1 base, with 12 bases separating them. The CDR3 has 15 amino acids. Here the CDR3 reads CASSLRGGLSYEQYF. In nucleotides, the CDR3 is TGTGCCAGCAGCTTACGAGGGGGTTTATCCTACGAGCAGTACTTC.

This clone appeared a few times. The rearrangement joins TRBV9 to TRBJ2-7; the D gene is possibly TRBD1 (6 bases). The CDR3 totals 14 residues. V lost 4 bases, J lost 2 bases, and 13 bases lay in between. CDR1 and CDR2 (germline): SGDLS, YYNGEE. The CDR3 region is CASSQGLGAYEQYF. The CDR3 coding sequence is TGTGCCAGCAGCCAGGGGTTGGGAGCCTACGAGCAGTACTTC.

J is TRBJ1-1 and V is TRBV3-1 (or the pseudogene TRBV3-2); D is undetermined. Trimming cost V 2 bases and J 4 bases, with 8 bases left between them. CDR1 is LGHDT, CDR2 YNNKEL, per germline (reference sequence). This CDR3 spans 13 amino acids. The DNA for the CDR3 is TGTGCCAGCAGCCAATTGAGGGCCACTGAAGCTTTCTTT. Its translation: CASSQLRATEAFF.

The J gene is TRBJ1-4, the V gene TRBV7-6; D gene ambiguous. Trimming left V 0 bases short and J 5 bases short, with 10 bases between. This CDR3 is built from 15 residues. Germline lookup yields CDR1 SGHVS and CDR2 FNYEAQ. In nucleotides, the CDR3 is TGTGCCAGCAGCTTAGCGGGAGGCAGGAATGAAAAACTGTTTTTT. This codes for CASSLAGGRNEKLFF.

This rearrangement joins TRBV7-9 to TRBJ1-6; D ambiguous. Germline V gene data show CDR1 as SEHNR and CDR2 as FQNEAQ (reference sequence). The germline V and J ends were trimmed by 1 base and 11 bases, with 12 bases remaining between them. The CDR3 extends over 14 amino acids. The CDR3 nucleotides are TGTGCCAGCAGCTTAGATCGGGGAAGGACACCCCTCCACTTT. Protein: CASSLDRGRTPLHF.

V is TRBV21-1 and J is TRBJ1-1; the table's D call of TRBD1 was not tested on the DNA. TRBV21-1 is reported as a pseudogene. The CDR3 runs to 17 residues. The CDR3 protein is CASSKPRRPTDNTEAFF. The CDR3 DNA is TGTGCCAGCAGCAAACCCCGCAGGCCGACCGATAACACTGAAGCTTTCTTT.

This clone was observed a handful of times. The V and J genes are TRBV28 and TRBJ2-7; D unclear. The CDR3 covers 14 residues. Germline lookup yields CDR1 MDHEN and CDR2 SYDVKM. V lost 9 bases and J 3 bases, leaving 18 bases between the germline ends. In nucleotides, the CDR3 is TGTGCCAGTCTAGACGCGAGTGTAAACTACGAGCAGTACTTC. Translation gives CASLDASVNYEQYF.

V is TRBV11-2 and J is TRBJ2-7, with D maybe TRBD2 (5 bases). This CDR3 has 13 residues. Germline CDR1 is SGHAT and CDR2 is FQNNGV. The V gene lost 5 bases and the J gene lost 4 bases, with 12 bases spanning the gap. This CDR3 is CASSPGVVYEQYF. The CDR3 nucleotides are TGTGCCAGCAGCCCCGGGGTCGTTTACGAGCAGTACTTC.

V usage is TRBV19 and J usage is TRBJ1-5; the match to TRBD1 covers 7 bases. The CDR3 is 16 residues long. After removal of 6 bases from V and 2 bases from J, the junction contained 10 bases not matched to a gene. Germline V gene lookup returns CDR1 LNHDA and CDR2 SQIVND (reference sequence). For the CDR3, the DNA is TGTGCCAGTAGCCGATTCACAGGGGAGCGCAATCAGCCCCAGCATTTT. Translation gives CASSRFTGERNQPQHF.

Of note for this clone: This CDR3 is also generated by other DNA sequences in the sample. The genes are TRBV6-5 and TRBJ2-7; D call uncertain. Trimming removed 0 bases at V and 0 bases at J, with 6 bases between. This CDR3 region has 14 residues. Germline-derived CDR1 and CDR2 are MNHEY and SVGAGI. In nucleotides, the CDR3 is TGTGCCAGCAGTTACTCTTCGGGCTCCTACGAGCAGTACTTC. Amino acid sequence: CASSYSSGSYEQYF.

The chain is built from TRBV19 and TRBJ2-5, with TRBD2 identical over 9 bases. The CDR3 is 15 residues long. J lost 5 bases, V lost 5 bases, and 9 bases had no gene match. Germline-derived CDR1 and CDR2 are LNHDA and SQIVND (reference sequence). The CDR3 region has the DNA TGTGCCAGTAGTCAAGAGGGCCTAGCGGGGGAGACCCAGTACTTC. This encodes CASSQEGLAGETQYF.

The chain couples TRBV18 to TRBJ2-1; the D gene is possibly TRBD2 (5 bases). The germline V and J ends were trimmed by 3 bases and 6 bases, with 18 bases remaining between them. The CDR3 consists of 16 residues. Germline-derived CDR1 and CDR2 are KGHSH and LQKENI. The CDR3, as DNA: TGTGCCAGCTCACCTCGGGAACAGTCCCTCTTCAATGAGCAGTTCTTC. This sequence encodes CASSPREQSLFNEQFF. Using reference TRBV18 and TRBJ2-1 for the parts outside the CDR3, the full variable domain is NAGVMQNPRHLVRRRGQEARLRCSPMKGHSHVYWYRQLPEEGLKFMVYLQKENIIDESGMPKERFSAEFPKEGPSILRIQQVVRGDSAAYFCASSPREQSLFNEQFFGPGTRLTVL.

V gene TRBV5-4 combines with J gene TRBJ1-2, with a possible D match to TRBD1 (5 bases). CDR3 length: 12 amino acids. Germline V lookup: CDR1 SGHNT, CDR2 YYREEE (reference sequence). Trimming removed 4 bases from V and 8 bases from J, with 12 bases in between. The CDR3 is CASSGNRFGYTF. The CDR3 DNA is TGTGCCAGCAGCGGAAACAGGTTCGGCTACACCTTC.

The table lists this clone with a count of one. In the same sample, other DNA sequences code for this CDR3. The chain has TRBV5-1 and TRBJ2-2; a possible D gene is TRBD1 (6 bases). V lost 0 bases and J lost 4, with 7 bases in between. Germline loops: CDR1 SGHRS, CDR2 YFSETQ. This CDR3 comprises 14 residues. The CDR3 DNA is TGCGCCAGCAGCTTGGAAGGGGGCACCGGGGAGCTGTTTTTT. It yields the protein CASSLEGGTGELFF.

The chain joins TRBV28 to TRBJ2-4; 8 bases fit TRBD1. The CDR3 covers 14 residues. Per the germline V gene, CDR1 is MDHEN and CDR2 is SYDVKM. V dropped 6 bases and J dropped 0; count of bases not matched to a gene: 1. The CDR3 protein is CASRDRVAKNIQYF. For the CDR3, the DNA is TGTGCCAGCAGGGACAGGGTAGCCAAAAACATTCAGTACTTC.

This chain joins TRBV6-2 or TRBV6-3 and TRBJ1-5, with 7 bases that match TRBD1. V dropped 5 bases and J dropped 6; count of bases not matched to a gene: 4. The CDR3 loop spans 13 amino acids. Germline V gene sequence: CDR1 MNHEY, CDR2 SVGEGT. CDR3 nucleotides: TGTGCCAGCAGTCGAGGGGGCGGTCAGCCCCAGCATTTT. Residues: CASSRGGGQPQHF.